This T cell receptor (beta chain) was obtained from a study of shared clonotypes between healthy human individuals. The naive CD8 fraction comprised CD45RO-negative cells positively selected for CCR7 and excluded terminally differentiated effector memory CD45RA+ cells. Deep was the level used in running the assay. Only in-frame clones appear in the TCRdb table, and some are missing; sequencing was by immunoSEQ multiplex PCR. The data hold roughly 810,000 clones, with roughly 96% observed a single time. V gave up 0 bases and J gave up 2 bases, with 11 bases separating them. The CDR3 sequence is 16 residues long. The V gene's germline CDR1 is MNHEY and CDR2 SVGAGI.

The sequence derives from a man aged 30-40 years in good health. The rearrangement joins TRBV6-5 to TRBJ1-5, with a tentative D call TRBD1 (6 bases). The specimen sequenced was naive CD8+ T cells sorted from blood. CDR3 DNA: TGTGCCAGCAGTTACTCGATCCAGGGGTGCAATCAGCCCCAGCATTTT. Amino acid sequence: CASSYSIQGCNQPQHF.